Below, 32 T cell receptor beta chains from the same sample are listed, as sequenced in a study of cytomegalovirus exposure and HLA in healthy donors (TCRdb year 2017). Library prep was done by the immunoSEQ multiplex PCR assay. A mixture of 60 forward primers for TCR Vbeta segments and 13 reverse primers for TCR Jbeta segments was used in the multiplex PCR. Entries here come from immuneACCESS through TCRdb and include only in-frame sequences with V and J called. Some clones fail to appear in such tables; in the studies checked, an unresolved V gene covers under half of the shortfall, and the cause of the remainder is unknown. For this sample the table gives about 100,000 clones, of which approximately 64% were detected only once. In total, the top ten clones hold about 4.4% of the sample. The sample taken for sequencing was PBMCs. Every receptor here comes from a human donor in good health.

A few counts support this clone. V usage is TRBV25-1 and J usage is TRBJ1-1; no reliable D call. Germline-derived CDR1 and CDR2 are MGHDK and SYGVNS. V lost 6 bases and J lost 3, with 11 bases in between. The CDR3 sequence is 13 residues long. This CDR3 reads CASSFIGDTEAFF. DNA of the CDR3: TGTGCCAGCAGCTTTATCGGAGACACTGAAGCTTTCTTT.

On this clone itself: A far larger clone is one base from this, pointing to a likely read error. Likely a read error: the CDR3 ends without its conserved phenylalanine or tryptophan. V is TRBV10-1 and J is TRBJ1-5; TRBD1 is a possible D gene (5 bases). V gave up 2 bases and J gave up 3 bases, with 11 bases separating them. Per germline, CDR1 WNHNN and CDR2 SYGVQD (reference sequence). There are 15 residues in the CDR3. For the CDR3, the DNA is TGCGCCAGCAGTGAGAGAGGGGAGGACAATCAGCCCCAGCATCTT. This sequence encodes CASSERGEDNQPQHL.

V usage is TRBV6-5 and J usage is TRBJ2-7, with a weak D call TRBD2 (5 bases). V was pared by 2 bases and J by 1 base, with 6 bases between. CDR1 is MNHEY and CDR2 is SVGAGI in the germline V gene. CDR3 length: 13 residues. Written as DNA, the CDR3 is TGTGCCAGCAGTTACGGACTTTCCTACGAGCAGTACTTC. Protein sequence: CASSYGLSYEQYF.

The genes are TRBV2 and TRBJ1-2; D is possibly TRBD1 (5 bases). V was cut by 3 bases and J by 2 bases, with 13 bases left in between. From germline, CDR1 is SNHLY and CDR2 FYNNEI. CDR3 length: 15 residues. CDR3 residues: CASSDDSAGNYGYTF. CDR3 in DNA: TGTGCCAGCAGTGATGATTCTGCAGGGAACTATGGCTACACCTTC.

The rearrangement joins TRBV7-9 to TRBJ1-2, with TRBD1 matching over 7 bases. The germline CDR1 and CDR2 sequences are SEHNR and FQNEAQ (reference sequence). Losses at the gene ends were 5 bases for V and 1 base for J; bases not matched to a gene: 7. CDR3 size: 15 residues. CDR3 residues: CASSNWDRDNYGYTF. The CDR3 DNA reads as TGTGCCAGCAGCAACTGGGACAGAGATAACTATGGCTACACCTTC. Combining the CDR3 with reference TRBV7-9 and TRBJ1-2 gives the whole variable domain DTGVSQNPRHKITKRGQNVTFRCDPISEHNRLYWYRQTLGQGPEFLTYFQNEAQLEKSRLLSDRFSAERPKGSFSTLEIQRTEQGDSAMYLCASSNWDRDNYGYTFGSGTRLTVV.

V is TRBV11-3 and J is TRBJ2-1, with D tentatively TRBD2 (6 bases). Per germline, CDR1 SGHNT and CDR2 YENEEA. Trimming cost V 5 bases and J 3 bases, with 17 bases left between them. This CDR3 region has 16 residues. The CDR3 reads CASSPSTSNYYNEQFF. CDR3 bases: TGTGCCAGCAGCCCATCCACTAGCAACTACTACAATGAGCAGTTCTTC.

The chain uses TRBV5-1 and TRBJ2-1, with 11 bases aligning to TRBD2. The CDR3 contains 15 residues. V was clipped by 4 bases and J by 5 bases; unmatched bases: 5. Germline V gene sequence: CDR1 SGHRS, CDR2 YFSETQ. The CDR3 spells CASSPGLAEHNEQFF. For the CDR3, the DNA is TGCGCCAGCAGCCCGGGACTAGCGGAGCACAATGAGCAGTTCTTC.

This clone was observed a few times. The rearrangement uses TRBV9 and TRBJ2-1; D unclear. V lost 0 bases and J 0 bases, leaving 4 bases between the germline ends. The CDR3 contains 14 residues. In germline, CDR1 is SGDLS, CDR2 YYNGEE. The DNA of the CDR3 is TGTGCCAGCAGCGTAGGGAGCTCCTACAATGAGCAGTTCTTC. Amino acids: CASSVGSSYNEQFF.

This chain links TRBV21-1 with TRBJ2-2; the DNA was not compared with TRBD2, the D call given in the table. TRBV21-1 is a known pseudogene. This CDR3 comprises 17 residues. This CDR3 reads CASSTHAGEVRPGELFF. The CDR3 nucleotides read TGTGCCAGCAGCACCCACGCCGGAGAGGTGAGGCCCGGGGAGCTGTTTTTT.

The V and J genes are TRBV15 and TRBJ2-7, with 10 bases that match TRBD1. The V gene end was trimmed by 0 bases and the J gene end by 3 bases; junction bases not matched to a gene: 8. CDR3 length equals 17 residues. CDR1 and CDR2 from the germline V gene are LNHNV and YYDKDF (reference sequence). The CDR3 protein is CATSRDYMTGGNYEQYF. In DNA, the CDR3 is TGTGCCACCAGCAGAGATTATATGACAGGGGGCAACTACGAGCAGTACTTC.

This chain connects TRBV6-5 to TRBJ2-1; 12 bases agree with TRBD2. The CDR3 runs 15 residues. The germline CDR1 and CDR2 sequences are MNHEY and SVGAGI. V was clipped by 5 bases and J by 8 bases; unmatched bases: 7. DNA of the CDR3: TGTGCCAGCAGTATTACGACTAGCGGGAGTGATGAGCAGTTCTTC. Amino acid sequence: CASSITTSGSDEQFF.

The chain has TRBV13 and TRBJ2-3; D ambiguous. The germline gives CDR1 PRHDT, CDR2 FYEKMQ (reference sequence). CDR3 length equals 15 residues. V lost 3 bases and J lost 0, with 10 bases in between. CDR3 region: CASSLRLASTDTQYF. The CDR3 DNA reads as TGTGCCAGCAGCTTGCGACTCGCTAGCACAGATACGCAGTATTTT.

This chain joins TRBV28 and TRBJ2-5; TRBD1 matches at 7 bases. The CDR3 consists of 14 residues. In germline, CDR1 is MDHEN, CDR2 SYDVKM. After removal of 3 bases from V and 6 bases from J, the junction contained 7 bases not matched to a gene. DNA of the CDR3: TGTGCCAGCAGTTTTACTCGACAGGGTCAGACCCAGTACTTC. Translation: CASSFTRQGQTQYF.

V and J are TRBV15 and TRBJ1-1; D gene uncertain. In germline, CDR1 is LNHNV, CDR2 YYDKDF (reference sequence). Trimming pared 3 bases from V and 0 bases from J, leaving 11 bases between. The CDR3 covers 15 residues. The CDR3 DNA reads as TGTGCCACCAGCAGCTTCGACAACATGAACACTGAAGCTTTCTTT. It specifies CATSSFDNMNTEAFF.

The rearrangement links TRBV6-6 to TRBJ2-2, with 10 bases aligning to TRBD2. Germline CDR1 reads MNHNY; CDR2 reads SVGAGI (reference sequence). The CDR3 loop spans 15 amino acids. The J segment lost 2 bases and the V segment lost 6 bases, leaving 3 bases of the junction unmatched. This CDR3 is CASSPSGSNTGELFF. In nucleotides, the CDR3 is TGTGCCAGCAGCCCTAGCGGGAGTAACACCGGGGAGCTGTTTTTT.

DNA of the CDR3: TGTGCCAGCAGCCACCTCCGGGACTGGGAGACCCAGTACTTC. It is translated as CASSHLRDWETQYF. The chain is built from TRBV4-2 and TRBJ2-5; maybe TRBD2 (6 bases). There are 14 residues in the CDR3. V was clipped by 3 bases and J by 5 bases, with 13 bases between them. Germline CDR1 and CDR2: LGHNA and YNFKEQ.

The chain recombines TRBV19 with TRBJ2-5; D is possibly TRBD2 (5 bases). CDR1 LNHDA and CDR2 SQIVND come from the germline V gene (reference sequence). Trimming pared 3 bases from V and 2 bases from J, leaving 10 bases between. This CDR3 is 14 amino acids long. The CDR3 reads CASSIFGVQETQYF. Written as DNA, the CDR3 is TGTGCCAGTAGTATTTTCGGGGTTCAAGAGACCCAGTACTTC.

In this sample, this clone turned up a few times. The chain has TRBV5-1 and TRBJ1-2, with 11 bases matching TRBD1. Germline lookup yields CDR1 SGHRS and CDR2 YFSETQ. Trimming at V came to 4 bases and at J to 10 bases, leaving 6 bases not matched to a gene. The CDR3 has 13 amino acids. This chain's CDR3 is CASSPGQGVSYTF. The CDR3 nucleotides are TGCGCCAGCAGCCCGGGACAGGGGGTATCCTACACCTTC. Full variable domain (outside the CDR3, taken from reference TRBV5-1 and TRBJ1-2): KAGVTQTPRYLIKTRGQQVTLSCSPISGHRSVSWYQQTPGQGLQFLFEYFSETQRNKGNFPGRFSGRQFSNSRSEMNVSTLELGDSALYLCASSPGQGVSYTFGSGTRLTVV.

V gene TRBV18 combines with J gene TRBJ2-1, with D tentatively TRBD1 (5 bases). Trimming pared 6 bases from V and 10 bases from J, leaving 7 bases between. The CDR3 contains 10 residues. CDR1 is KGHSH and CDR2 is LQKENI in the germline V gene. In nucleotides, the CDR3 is TGTGCCAGCTCGGGGCAGGAGCAGTTCTTC. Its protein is CASSGQEQFF.

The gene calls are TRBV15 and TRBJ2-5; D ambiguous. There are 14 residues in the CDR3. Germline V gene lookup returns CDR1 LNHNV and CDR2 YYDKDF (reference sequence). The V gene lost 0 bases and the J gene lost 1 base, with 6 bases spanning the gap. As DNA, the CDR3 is TGTGCCACCAGCAGAGATGGCAGCCAAGAGACCCAGTACTTC. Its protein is CATSRDGSQETQYF.

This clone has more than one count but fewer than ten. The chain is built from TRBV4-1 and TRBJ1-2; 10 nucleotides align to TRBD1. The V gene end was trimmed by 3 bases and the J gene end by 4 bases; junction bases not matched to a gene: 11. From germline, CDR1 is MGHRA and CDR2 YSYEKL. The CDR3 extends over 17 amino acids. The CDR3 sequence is CASSQSTPGQGIYGYTF. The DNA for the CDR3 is TGCGCCAGCAGCCAGTCCACCCCGGGACAGGGGATCTATGGCTACACCTTC.

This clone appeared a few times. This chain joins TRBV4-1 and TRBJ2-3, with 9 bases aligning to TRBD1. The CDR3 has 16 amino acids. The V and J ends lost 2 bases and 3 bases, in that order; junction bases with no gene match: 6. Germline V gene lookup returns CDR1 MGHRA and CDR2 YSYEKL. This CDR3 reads CASSQRPGTGTDTQYF. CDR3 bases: TGCGCCAGCAGCCAACGCCCCGGGACAGGGACAGATACGCAGTATTTT.

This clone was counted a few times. CDR3 DNA: TGCGCCAGCGGCACCCCGCGGGCAGGCGAGACCCAGTACTTC. The encoded protein is CASGTPRAGETQYF. The V call is TRBV5-1, the J call TRBJ2-5; D might be TRBD2 (5 bases). The germline V gene has CDR1 SGHRS and CDR2 YFSETQ. V shed 7 bases and J shed 5 bases, with 18 bases lying between them. The CDR3 sequence is 14 residues long. Complete variable domain (other parts from reference TRBV5-1 and TRBJ2-5): KAGVTQTPRYLIKTRGQQVTLSCSPISGHRSVSWYQQTPGQGLQFLFEYFSETQRNKGNFPGRFSGRQFSNSRSEMNVSTLELGDSALYLCASGTPRAGETQYFGPGTRLLVL.

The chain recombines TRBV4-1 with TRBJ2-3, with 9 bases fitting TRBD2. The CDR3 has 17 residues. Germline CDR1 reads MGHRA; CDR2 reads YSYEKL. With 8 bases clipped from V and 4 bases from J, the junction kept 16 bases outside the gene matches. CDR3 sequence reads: CASASRLEREAPDTQYF. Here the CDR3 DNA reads TGCGCCAGCGCATCAAGACTAGAGCGGGAGGCCCCAGATACGCAGTATTTT.

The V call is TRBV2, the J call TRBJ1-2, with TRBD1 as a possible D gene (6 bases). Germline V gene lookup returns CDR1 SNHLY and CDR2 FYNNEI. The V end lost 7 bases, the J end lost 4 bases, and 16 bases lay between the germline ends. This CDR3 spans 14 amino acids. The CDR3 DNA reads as TGTGCCAGCACGGGGGGGGGCGGAAGCTATGGCTACACCTTC. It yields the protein CASTGGGGSYGYTF. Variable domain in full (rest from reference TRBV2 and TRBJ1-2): EPEVTQTPSHQVTQMGQEVILRCVPISNHLYFYWYRQILGQKVEFLVSFYNNEISEKSEIFDDQFSVERPDGSNFTLKIRSTKLEDSAMYFCASTGGGGSYGYTFGSGTRLTVV.

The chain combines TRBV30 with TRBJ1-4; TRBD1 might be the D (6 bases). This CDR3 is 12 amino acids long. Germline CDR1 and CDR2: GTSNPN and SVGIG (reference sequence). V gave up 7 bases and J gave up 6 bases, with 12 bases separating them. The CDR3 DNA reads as TGTGCCTCCCGGACAGTGTATGAAAAACTGTTTTTT. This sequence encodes CASRTVYEKLFF.

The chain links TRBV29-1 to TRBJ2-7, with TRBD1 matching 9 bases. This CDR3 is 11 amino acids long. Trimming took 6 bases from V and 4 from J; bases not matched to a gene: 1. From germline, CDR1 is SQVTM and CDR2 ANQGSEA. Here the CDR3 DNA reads TGCAGCGTCGGGACAGGGTACGAGCAGTACTTC. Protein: CSVGTGYEQYF.

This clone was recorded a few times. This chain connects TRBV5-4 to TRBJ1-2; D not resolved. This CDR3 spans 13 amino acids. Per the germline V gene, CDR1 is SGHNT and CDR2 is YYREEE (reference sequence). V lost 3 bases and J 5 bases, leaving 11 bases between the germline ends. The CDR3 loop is CASSSSRSYGYTF. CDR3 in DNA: TGTGCCAGCAGCTCCTCGCGGTCTTATGGCTACACCTTC.

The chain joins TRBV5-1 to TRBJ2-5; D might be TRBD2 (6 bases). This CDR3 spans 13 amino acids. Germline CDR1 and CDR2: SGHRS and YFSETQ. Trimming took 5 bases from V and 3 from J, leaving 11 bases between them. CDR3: CASSWRGEETQYF. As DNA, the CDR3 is TGCGCCAGCAGTTGGCGGGGTGAAGAGACCCAGTACTTC.

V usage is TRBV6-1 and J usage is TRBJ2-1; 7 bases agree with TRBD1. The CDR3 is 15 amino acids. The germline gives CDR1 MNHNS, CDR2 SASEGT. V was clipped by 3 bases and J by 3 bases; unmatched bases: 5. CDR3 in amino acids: CASSETGIRYNEQFF. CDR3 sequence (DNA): TGTGCCAGCAGTGAGACAGGGATTCGCTACAATGAGCAGTTCTTC.

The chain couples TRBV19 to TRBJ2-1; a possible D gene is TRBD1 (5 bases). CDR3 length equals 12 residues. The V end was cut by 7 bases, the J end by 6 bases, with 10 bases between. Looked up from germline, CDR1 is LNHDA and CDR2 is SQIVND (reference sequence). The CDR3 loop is CASTQGSNEQFF. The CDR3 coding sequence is TGTGCCAGTACTCAGGGAAGCAATGAGCAGTTCTTC.

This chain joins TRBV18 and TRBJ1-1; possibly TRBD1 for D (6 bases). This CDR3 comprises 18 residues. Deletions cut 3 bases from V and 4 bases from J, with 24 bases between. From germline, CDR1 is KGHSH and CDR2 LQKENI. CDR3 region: CASSPRGDGWGPGTEAFF. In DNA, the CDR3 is TGTGCCAGCTCACCTCGGGGAGATGGTTGGGGGCCCGGCACTGAAGCTTTCTTT. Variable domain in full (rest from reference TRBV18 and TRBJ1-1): NAGVMQNPRHLVRRRGQEARLRCSPMKGHSHVYWYRQLPEEGLKFMVYLQKENIIDESGMPKERFSAEFPKEGPSILRIQQVVRGDSAAYFCASSPRGDGWGPGTEAFFGQGTRLTVV.